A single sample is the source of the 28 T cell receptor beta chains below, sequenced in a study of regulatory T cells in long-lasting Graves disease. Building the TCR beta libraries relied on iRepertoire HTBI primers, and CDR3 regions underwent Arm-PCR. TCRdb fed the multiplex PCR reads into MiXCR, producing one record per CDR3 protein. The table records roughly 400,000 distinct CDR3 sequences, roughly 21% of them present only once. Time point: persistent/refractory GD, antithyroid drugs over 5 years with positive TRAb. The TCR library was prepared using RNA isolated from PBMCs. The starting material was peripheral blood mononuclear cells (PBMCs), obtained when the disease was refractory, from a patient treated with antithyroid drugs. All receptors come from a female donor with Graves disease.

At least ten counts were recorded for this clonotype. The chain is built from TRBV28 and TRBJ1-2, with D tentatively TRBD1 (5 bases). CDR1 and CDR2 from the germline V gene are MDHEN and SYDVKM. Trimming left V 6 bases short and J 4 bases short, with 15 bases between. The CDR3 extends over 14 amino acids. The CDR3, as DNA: TGTGCCAGCAGGACCCTAGGACAACTCTATGGCTACACCTTC. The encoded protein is CASRTLGQLYGYTF.

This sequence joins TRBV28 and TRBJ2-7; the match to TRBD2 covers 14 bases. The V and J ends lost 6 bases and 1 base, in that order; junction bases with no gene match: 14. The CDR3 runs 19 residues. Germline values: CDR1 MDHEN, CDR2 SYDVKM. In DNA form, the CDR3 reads TGTGCCAGCAGCATAGCCGGCGCGGGACTAGCGGGAGTTTCCTACGAGCAGTACTTC. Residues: CASSIAGAGLAGVSYEQYF.

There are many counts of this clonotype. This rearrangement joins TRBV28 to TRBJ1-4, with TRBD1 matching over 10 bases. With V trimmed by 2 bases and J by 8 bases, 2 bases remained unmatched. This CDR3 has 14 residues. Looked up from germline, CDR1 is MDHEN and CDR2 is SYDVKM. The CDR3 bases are TGTGCCAGCAGTTTAGGGACAGGGGTAGAAAAACTGTTTTTT. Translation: CASSLGTGVEKLFF. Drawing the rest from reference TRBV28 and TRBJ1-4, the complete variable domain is DVKVTQSSRYLVKRTGEKVFLECVQDMDHENMFWYRQDPGLGLRLIYFSYDVKMKEKGDIPEGYSVSREKKERFSLILESASTNQTSMYLCASSLGTGVEKLFFGSGTQLSVL.

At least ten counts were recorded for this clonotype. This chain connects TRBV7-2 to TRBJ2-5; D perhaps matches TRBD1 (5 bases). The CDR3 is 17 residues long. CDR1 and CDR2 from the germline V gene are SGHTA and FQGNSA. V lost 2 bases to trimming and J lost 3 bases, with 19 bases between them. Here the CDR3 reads CASSLLAGMGSEETQYF. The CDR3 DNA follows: TGTGCCAGCAGCTTATTGGCAGGGATGGGGTCCGAAGAGACCCAGTACTTC.

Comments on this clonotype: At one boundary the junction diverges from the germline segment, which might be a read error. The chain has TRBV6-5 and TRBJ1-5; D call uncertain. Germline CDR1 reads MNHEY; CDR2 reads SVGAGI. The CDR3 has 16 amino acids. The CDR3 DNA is TGTGCCGGCAGTTACAGTCTCTCGAGGGAATTACAGCCCCAGCATTTT. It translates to CAGSYSLSRELQPQHF.

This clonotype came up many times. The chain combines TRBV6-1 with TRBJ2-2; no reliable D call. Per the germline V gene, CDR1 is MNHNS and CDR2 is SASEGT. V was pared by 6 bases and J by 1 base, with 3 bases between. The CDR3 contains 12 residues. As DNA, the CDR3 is TGTGCCAGCAGGGGGAACACCGGGGAGCTGTTTTTT. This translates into CASRGNTGELFF.

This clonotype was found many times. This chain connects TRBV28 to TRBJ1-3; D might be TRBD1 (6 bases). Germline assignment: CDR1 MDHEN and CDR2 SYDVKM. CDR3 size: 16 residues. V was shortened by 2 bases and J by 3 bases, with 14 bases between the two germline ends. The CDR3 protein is CASSLVGGRGGNTIYF. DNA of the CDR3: TGTGCCAGCAGTTTAGTTGGGGGGCGCGGTGGAAACACCATATATTTT.

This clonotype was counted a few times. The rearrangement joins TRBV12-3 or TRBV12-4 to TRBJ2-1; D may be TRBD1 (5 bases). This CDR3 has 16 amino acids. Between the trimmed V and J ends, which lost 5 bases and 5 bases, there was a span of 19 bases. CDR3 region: CASSPTRQLQNNEQFF. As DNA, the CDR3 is TGTGCCAGCAGTCCGACCCGACAGCTCCAAAACAATGAGCAGTTCTTC.

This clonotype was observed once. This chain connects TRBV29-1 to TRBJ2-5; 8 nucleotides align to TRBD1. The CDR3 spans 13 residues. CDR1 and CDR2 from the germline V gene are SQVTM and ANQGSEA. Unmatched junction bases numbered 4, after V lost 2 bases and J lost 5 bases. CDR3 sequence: CSVETDRAETQYF. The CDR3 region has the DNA TGCAGCGTTGAAACGGACAGGGCTGAGACCCAGTACTTC.

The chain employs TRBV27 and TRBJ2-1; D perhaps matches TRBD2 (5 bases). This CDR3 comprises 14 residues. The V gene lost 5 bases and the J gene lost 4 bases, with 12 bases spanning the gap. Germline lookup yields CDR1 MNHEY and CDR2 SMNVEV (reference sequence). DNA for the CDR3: TGTGCCAGCAGTAAGAGGGTGGGATACAATGAGCAGTTCTTC. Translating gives CASSKRVGYNEQFF.

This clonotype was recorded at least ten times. CDR3 nucleotides: TGTGCCAGCAGTTTAGAGTTTGGACAGGTTCTCTACGAGCAGTACTTC. Translating it yields CASSLEFGQVLYEQYF. The chain recombines TRBV12-3 or TRBV12-4 with TRBJ2-7; 7 positions match TRBD1. With 1 base clipped from V and 3 bases from J, the junction kept 9 bases outside the gene matches. The length of the CDR3 is 16 residues.

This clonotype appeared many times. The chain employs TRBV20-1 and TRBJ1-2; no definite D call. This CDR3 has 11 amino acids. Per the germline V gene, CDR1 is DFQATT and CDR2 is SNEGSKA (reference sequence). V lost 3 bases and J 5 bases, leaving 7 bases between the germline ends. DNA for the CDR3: TGCAGTGCTAGTGAAGGGTATGGCTACACCTTC. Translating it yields CSASEGYGYTF.

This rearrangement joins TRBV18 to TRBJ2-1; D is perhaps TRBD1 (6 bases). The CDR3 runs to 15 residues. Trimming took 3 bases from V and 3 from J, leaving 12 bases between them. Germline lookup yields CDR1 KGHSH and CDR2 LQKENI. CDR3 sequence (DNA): TGTGCCAGCTCACCGGACAGACGTAACTACAATGAGCAGTTCTTC. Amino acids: CASSPDRRNYNEQFF.

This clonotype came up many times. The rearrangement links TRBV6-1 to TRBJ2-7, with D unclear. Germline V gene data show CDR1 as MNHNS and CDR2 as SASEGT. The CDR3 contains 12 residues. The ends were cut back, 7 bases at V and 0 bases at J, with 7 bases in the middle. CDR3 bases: TGTGCCAGCACAGCAGGCTCCTACGAGCAGTACTTC. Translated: CASTAGSYEQYF.

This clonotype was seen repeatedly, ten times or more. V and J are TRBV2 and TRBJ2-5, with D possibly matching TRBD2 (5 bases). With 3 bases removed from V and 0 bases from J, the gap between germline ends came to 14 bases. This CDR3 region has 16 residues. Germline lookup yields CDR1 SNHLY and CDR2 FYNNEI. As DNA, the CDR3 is TGTGCCAGCAGTGATCCTTCGTCGGGGTACCAAGAGACCCAGTACTTC. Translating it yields CASSDPSSGYQETQYF.

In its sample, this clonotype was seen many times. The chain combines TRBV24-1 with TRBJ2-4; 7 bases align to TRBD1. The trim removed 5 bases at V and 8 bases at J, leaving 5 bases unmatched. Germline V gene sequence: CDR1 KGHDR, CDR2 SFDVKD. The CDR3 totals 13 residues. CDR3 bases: TGTGCCACCAGTGGACAGGGAAGGGACATTCAGTACTTC. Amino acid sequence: CATSGQGRDIQYF.

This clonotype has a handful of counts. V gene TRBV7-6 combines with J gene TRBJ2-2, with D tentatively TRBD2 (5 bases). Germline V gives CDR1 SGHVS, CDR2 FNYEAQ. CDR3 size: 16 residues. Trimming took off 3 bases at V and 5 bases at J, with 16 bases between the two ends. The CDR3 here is CASSFLTRESTGELFF. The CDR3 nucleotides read TGTGCCAGCAGCTTTTTAACTAGGGAGTCTACCGGGGAGCTGTTTTTT.

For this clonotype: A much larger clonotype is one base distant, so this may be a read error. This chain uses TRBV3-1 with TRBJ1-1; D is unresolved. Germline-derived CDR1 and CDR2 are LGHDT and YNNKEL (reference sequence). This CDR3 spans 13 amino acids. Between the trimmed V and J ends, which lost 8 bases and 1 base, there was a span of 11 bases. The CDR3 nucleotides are TGTGCCAGCCCACGGGTTGCGAACACTGAAGCTTTCTTT. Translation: CASPRVANTEAFF.

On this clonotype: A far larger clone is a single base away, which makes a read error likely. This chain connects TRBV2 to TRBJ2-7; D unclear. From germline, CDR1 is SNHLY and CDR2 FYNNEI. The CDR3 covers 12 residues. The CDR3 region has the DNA TGTGCCAGCAGCGAGAACCACTACGGGCAGTACTTC. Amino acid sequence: CASSENHYGQYF.

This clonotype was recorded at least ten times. In DNA, the CDR3 is TGTGCCAGCAGCAAAGGGCGGGACAGCCAAGAGACCCAGTACTTC. Translating gives CASSKGRDSQETQYF. This chain uses TRBV7-2 with TRBJ2-5, with D maybe TRBD1 (7 bases). Per germline, CDR1 SGHTA and CDR2 FQGNSA. CDR3 length: 15 amino acids. Trimming stripped 5 bases from V and 1 base from J, with 14 bases between. Full variable domain (remainder filled in from reference TRBV7-2 and TRBJ2-5): GAGVSQSPSNKVTEKGKDVELRCDPISGHTALYWYRQSLGQGLEFLIYFQGNSAPDKSGLPSDRFSAERTGGSVSTLTIQRTQQEDSAVYLCASSKGRDSQETQYFGPGTRLLVL.

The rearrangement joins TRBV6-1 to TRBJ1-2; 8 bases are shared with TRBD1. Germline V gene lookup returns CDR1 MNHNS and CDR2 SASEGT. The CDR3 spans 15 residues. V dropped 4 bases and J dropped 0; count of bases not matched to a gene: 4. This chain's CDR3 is CASSVGTGPNYGYTF. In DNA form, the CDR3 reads TGTGCCAGCAGTGTGGGGACAGGACCTAACTATGGCTACACCTTC.

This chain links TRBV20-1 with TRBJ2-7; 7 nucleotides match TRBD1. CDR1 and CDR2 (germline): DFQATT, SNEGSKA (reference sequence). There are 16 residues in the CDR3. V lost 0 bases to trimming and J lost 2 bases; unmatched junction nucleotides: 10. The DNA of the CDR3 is TGCAGTGCTAGAGACGTCCGGTGGGACAGCGCCTACGAGCAGTACTTC. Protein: CSARDVRWDSAYEQYF.

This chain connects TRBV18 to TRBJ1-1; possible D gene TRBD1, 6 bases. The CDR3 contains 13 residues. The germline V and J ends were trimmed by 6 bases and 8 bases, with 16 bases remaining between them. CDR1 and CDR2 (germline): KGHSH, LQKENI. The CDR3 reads CASSGQTSSEAFF. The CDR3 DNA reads TGTGCCAGCTCCGGACAGACCTCCTCCGAAGCTTTCTTT. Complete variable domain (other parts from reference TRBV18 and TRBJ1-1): NAGVMQNPRHLVRRRGQEARLRCSPMKGHSHVYWYRQLPEEGLKFMVYLQKENIIDESGMPKERFSAEFPKEGPSILRIQQVVRGDSAAYFCASSGQTSSEAFFGQGTRLTVV.

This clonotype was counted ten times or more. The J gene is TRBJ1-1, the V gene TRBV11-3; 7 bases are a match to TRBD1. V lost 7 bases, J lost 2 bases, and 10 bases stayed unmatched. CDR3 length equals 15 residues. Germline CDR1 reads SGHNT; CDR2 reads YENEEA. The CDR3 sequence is CASTPPYRGNTEAFF. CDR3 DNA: TGTGCCAGCACCCCTCCTTACAGGGGTAACACTGAAGCTTTCTTT.

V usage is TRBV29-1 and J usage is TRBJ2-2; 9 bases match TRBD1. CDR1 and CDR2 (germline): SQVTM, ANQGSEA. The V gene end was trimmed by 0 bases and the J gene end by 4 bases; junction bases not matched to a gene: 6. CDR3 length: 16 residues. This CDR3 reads CSVEDGGQGVTGELFF. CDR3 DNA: TGCAGCGTTGAAGACGGGGGACAGGGCGTCACCGGGGAGCTGTTTTTT.

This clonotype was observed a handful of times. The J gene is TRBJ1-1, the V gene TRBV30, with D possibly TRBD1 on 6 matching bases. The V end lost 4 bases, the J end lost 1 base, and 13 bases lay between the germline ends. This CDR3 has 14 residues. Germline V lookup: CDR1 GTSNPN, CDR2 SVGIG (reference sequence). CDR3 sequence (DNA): TGTGCCTGGACCCGACAGGTGACGAACACTGAAGCTTTCTTT. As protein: CAWTRQVTNTEAFF. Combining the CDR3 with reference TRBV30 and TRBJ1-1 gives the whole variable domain SQTIHQWPATLVQPVGSPLSLECTVEGTSNPNLYWYRQAAGRGLQLLFYSVGIGQISSEVPQNLSASRPQDRQFILSSKKLLLSDSGFYLCAWTRQVTNTEAFFGQGTRLTVV.

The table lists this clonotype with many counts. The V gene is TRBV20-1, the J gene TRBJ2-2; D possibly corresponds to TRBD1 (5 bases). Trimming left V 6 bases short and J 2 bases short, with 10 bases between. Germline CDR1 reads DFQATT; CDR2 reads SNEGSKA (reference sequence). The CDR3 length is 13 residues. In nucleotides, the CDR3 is TGCAGTGCCACGACAGTAAACACCGGGGAGCTGTTTTTT. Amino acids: CSATTVNTGELFF.

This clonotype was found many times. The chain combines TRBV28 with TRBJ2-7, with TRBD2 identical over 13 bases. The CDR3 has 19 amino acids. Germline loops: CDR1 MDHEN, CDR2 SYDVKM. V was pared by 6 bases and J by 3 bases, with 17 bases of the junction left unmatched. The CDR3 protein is CASRPTRTSGSVLGYEQYF. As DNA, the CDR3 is TGTGCCAGCAGACCTACTAGGACTAGCGGGAGTGTACTGGGCTACGAGCAGTACTTC. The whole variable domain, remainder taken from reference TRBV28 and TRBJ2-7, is DVKVTQSSRYLVKRTGEKVFLECVQDMDHENMFWYRQDPGLGLRLIYFSYDVKMKEKGDIPEGYSVSREKKERFSLILESASTNQTSMYLCASRPTRTSGSVLGYEQYFGPGTRLTVT.